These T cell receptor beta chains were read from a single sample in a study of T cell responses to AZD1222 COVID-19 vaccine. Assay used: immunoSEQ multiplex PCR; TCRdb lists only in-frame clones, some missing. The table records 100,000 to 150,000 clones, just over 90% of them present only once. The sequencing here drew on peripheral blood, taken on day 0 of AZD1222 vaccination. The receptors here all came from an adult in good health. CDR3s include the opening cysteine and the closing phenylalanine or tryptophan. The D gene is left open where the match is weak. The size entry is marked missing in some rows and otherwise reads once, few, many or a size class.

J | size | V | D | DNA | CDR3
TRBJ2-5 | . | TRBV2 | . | TGTGCCAGCAGTGAAGCGCTTATCTCGGCGGGGCGGCAAGAGACCCAGTACTTC | CASSEALISAGRQETQYF
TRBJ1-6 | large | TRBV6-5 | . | TGTGCCAGCAGCACAGGATTTTCGAGTAATTCACCCCTCCACTTT | CASSTGFSSNSPLHF
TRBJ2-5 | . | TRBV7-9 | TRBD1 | TGTGCCAGCAGCGGGGGACAGGGAAGGGAGACCCAGTACTTC | CASSGGQGRETQYF
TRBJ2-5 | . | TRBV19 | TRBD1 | TGTGCCAGTAGTATATCGGCCCGGGACAGGGGGCCGGAGACCCAGTACTTC | CASSISARDRGPETQYF
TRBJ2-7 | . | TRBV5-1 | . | TGCGCCAGCAGCTACGGGCCTCACGAGCAGTACTTC | CASSYGPHEQYF
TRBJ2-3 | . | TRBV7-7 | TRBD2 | TGTGCTAGCAGCCGTATAGCGGGGAGCACAGATACGCAGTATTTT | CASSRIAGSTDTQYF
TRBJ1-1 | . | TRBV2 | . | TGTGCCAGCAGTGGGGGGAACACTGAAGCTTTCTTT | CASSGGNTEAFF
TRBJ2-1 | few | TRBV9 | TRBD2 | TGTGCCAGCAGCTGGAGCGGGGGCTACAATGAGCAGTTCTTC | CASSWSGGYNEQFF
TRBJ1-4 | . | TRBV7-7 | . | TGTGCTAGCAGAAAAGGAGACGGTAGAGAAAAACTGTTTTTT | CASRKGDGREKLFF
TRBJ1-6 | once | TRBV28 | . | TGTGCCAGCGGGCAGGGTGATTCACCCCTCCACTTT | CASGQGDSPLHF
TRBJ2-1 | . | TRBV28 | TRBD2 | TGTGCCAGCAATACTTTAGCGGGGGGCCCTTGGGATGAGCAGTTCTTC | CASNTLAGGPWDEQFF
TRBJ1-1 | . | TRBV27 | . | TGTGCCAGCAGTTTAAGAACAGGGCGGACTGAAGCTTTCTTT | CASSLRTGRTEAFF
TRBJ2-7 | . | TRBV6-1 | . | TGTGCCAGCAGTGATCGGGCCGACCCTAGTCTCGAGCAGTACTTC | CASSDRADPSLEQYF
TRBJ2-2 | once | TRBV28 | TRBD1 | TGTGCCAGCAGTTTTCCCCCCCGACAGGGCCCCAACACCGGGGAGCTGTTTTTT | CASSFPPRQGPNTGELFF
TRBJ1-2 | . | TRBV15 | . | TGTGCCACCAGCCGGCCGAACTATGGCTACACCTTC | CATSRPNYGYTF
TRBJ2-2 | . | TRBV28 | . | TGTGCCAGCAGTCCCTCTCCGAACACCGGGGAGCTGTTTTTT | CASSPSPNTGELFF
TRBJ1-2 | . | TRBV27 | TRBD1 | TGTGCCAGCAGTTTGGGACAGGGATTCGGTGGCTACACCTTC | CASSLGQGFGGYTF
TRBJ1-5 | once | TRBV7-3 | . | TGTGCCAGCAGCACCCGCCCGGAAACCCTTAGCAATCAGCCCCAGCATTTT | CASSTRPETLSNQPQHF
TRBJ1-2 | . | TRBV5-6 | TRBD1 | TGTGCCAGCAGCTTGGAGGACAGGGACTACACCCTTAGCTACACCTTC | CASSLEDRDYTLSYTF
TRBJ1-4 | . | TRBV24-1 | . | TGTGCCACCAGTGATTTAAATGAAAAACTGTTTTTT | CATSDLNEKLFF
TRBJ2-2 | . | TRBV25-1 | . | TGTGCCAGCACTAACGGGGGCACCGGGGAGCTGTTTTTT | CASTNGGTGELFF